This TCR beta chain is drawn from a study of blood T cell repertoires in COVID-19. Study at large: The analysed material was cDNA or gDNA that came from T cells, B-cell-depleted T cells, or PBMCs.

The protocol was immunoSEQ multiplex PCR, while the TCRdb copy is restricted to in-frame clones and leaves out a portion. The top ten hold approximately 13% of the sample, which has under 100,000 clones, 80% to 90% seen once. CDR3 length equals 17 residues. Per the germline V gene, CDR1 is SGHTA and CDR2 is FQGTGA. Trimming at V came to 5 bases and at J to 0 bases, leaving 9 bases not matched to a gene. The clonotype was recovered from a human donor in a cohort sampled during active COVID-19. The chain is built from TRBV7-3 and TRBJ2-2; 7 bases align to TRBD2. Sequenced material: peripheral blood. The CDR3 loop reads CASSPPLAGTNTGELFF. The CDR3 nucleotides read TGTGCCAGCAGCCCTCCCTTAGCGGGCACGAACACCGGGGAGCTGTTTTTT.